Given below is one T cell receptor (beta chain) in context. The antigen is undetermined. This specimen belongs to a study of T cell repertoires in cytomegalovirus infection. Study-wide context: Matching HLA type and CMV infection were both indicated by public TCR beta signatures. General study findings and limits: HLA-C-restricted CMV-specific TCR beta clonotypes prevailed in the ex vivo response.

Germline CDR1 is MNHEY and CDR2 is SMNVEV (reference sequence). The V end lost 4 bases, the J end lost 4 bases, and 17 bases lay between the germline ends. CDR3 length: 15 amino acids. TCRdb re-called the reads through MiXCR, storing one row per CDR3 protein. The repertoire has almost 550,000 distinct CDR3 sequences, about 15% of them found once; the top ten carry 20% to 30%. The clonotype originates from a human donor in good health (CMV status not recorded). Some clones in this sample may be carry-over from other donors' samples. Sequences were obtained from CD8+ T cells from PBMCs. The chain joins TRBV27 to TRBJ2-7; D is possibly TRBD2 (5 bases). CDR3 protein: CASSSPAGQPYEQYF. CDR3 sequence (DNA): TGTGCCAGCAGTTCTCCGGCGGGCCAGCCTTACGAGCAGTACTTC.